These 23 T cell receptor beta chains were all obtained from the same sample, sequenced in a study of T cell responses to AZD1222 COVID-19 vaccine. Profiled with immunoSEQ multiplex PCR; TCRdb holds only in-frame clones, not every one. This table holds 25,000 to 35,000 clones, approximately 93% found once. The source was peripheral blood, collected on day 0 of AZD1222 vaccination. The receptors shown here come from an adult in good health.

The rearrangement joins TRBV7-6 to TRBJ1-3, with 8 nucleotides matching TRBD1. The CDR3 has 16 amino acids. In germline, CDR1 is SGHVS, CDR2 FNYEAQ. Trimming removed 4 bases from V and 4 bases from J; junction bases left unmatched: 9. The CDR3 region is CASSSKYRGKGNTIYF. In DNA, the CDR3 is TGTGCCAGCAGCTCAAAATACAGGGGGAAAGGAAACACCATATATTTT.

The rearrangement links TRBV6-2 or TRBV6-3 to TRBJ2-2; 12 bases are a match to TRBD2. V lost 2 bases to trimming and J lost 3 bases; unmatched junction nucleotides: 4. CDR1 MNHEY and CDR2 SVGEGT come from the germline V gene. The CDR3 spans 17 residues. Here the CDR3 DNA reads TGTGCCAGCAGTTACCTGACTAGCGGGGGCCACACCGGGGAGCTGTTTTTT. It specifies CASSYLTSGGHTGELFF.

V is TRBV29-1 and J is TRBJ2-1; TRBD2 aligns across 9 bases. This CDR3 has 13 amino acids. Germline assignment: CDR1 SQVTM and CDR2 ANQGSEA. V lost 8 bases, J lost 6 bases, and 8 bases stayed unmatched. The CDR3 region is CSPGLAKGNEQFF. In DNA form, the CDR3 reads TGCAGCCCGGGACTAGCAAAGGGCAATGAGCAGTTCTTC.

J is TRBJ1-2 and V is TRBV19; possibly TRBD1 for D (5 bases). This CDR3 is 16 amino acids long. V lost 4 bases and J lost 0, with 15 bases in between. CDR1 LNHDA and CDR2 SQIVND come from the germline V gene (reference sequence). The CDR3 bases are TGTGCCAGTAGTACCACCGGGACTGGATCTAACTATGGCTACACCTTC. This translates into CASSTTGTGSNYGYTF.

This chain uses TRBV9 with TRBJ2-1, with D uncertain. Deletions cut 0 bases from V and 4 bases from J, with 11 bases between. CDR1 and CDR2 from the germline V gene are SGDLS and YYNGEE. This CDR3 contains 15 residues. The CDR3 DNA is TGTGCCAGCAGCGTAGGGTTGGACGCTTACAATGAGCAGTTCTTC. Amino acids: CASSVGLDAYNEQFF.

The chain combines TRBV29-1 with TRBJ1-2; a possible D gene is TRBD1 (5 bases). The CDR3 is 13 amino acids. The germline V gene has CDR1 SQVTM and CDR2 ANQGSEA. V lost 6 bases and J lost 11, with 22 bases in between. The CDR3 nucleotides are TGCAGCGTCCAGGACGGGGGGATTTACTTGTACACCTTC. Translating it yields CSVQDGGIYLYTF.

This clone was detected once. The V call is TRBV28, the J call TRBJ2-7; TRBD1 matches at 8 bases. J was trimmed by 1 base and V by 3 bases; bases with no gene match: 2. Germline V gene data show CDR1 as MDHEN and CDR2 as SYDVKM. CDR3 length: 14 residues. The CDR3 sequence is CASSFGTGSYEQYF. CDR3 nucleotides: TGTGCCAGCAGTTTCGGGACAGGATCCTACGAGCAGTACTTC.

V and J are TRBV18 and TRBJ2-6; D gene uncertain. The CDR3 totals 14 residues. The germline V gene encodes CDR1 KGHSH and CDR2 LQKENI. The V end lost 3 bases, the J end lost 0 bases, and 3 bases lay between the germline ends. The CDR3 reads CASSPPSGANVLTF. CDR3 coding DNA: TGTGCCAGCTCACCCCCCTCTGGGGCCAACGTCCTGACTTTC.

This clone was recorded only once. The chain recombines TRBV28 with TRBJ2-4, with D perhaps being TRBD1 or TRBD2 (5 bases each). CDR3 size: 12 residues. V was cut by 6 bases and J by 8 bases, with 11 bases left in between. From germline, CDR1 is MDHEN and CDR2 SYDVKM. The CDR3 coding sequence is TGTGCCAGCAGCCAACTAGGGGACATTCAGTACTTC. This sequence encodes CASSQLGDIQYF.

This clone was detected only once. The rearrangement links TRBV30 to TRBJ2-7, with TRBD1 as a possible D gene (6 bases). CDR3 size: 15 residues. Germline CDR1 reads GTSNPN; CDR2 reads SVGIG (reference sequence). With 3 bases removed from V and 2 bases from J, the gap between germline ends came to 17 bases. This CDR3 reads CAWSVHPGQTYEQYF. CDR3 DNA sequence: TGTGCCTGGAGCGTCCATCCGGGACAAACCTACGAGCAGTACTTC.

The chain uses TRBV6-5 and TRBJ1-1, with D possibly being TRBD1 (5 bases). The germline V gene encodes CDR1 MNHEY and CDR2 SVGAGI. Trimming left V 2 bases short and J 4 bases short, with 5 bases between. This CDR3 is 12 amino acids long. CDR3 loop: CASSYTGTEAFF. The CDR3, as DNA: TGTGCCAGCAGTTACACAGGCACTGAAGCTTTCTTT.

This chain links TRBV9 with TRBJ2-3; the match to TRBD2 covers 8 bases. The CDR3 sequence is 13 residues long. The germline V gene encodes CDR1 SGDLS and CDR2 YYNGEE. Germline trimming cut 3 bases from V and 11 bases from J; bases unmatched to any gene: 8. CDR3 bases: TGTGCCAGCAGCGGCGGACTAGCAGCGATGCAGTATTTT. This gives the protein CASSGGLAAMQYF.

This chain links TRBV5-1 with TRBJ1-2, with D maybe TRBD1 (6 bases). The germline V gene has CDR1 SGHRS and CDR2 YFSETQ. The CDR3 consists of 13 residues. Trimming took off 2 bases at V and 3 bases at J, with 8 bases between the two ends. DNA for the CDR3: TGCGCCAGCAGCTTCGGGGGCGACTATGGCTACACCTTC. Translating gives CASSFGGDYGYTF.

This chain connects TRBV9 to TRBJ2-4; D remains ambiguous. The germline V gene encodes CDR1 SGDLS and CDR2 YYNGEE. V lost 1 base and J lost 6, with 8 bases in between. This CDR3 spans 13 amino acids. The CDR3 bases are TGTGCCAGCAGCGTATTCGACACAAACATTCAGTACTTC. Its translation: CASSVFDTNIQYF.

The chain employs TRBV7-2 and TRBJ2-3; 12 bases fit TRBD2. Per germline, CDR1 SGHTA and CDR2 FQGNSA. The CDR3 runs 16 residues. Trimming took 5 bases from V and 6 from J; bases not matched to a gene: 9. The DNA for the CDR3 is TGTGCCAGCAGCCAAGGACTAGCGGGACTCGGGGATACGCAGTATTTT. Amino acids: CASSQGLAGLGDTQYF.

The chain joins TRBV24-1 to TRBJ2-7; no reliable D call. The CDR3 covers 14 residues. V dropped 2 bases and J dropped 2 bases, with 9 bases sitting between them. Germline V lookup: CDR1 KGHDR, CDR2 SFDVKD. Here the CDR3 DNA reads TGTGCCACCAGTGATTCTCTGATTCCCTACGAGCAGTACTTC. Protein sequence: CATSDSLIPYEQYF.

V gene TRBV28 combines with J gene TRBJ1-2; D may be TRBD1 (6 bases). Germline lookup yields CDR1 MDHEN and CDR2 SYDVKM. Between the trimmed V and J ends, which lost 5 bases and 8 bases, there was a span of 15 bases. This CDR3 has 13 amino acids. The CDR3 reads CASSPSGGLGYTF. CDR3 DNA: TGTGCCAGCAGTCCGAGCGGGGGGCTCGGCTACACCTTC.

This chain joins TRBV4-3 and TRBJ1-1, with 7 bases identical to TRBD1. CDR3 length equals 14 residues. The trim removed 1 base at V and 5 bases at J, leaving 4 bases unmatched. Germline V lookup: CDR1 LGHNA, CDR2 YSLEER. The CDR3 DNA reads as TGCGCCAGCAGCCAAGCAGGGGGGGGGACTGAAGCTTTCTTT. It yields the protein CASSQAGGGTEAFF.

The chain employs TRBV27 and TRBJ1-6; TRBD1 is a possible D gene (6 bases). The V gene's germline CDR1 is MNHEY and CDR2 SMNVEV (reference sequence). This CDR3 spans 13 amino acids. Trimming stripped 5 bases from V and 4 bases from J, with 6 bases between. Here the CDR3 DNA reads TGTGCCAGCAGTCAGGGGTATAATTCACCCCTCCACTTT. Amino acid sequence: CASSQGYNSPLHF.

The chain is built from TRBV7-9 and TRBJ2-1, with D perhaps matching TRBD2 (6 bases). The CDR3 totals 11 residues. V was shortened by 5 bases and J by 9 bases, with 8 bases between the two germline ends. Germline assignment: CDR1 SEHNR and CDR2 FQNEAQ (reference sequence). CDR3 nucleotide sequence: TGTGCCAGCAGCCAAGCGGGTGAGCAGTTCTTC. It encodes CASSQAGEQFF.

The chain joins TRBV5-4 to TRBJ2-2; D is perhaps TRBD2 (6 bases). CDR3 length equals 15 residues. Trimming took 3 bases from V and 6 from J, leaving 15 bases between them. The germline V gene encodes CDR1 SGHNT and CDR2 YYREEE (reference sequence). The DNA for the CDR3 is TGTGCCAGCAGCTCTGGGACTGCGTTTTCCGGGGAGCTGTTTTTT. Its protein is CASSSGTAFSGELFF.

The rearrangement joins TRBV27 to TRBJ1-1; no clear D. Germline lookup yields CDR1 MNHEY and CDR2 SMNVEV (reference sequence). Between the trimmed V and J ends, which lost 2 bases and 3 bases, there was a span of 10 bases. This CDR3 has 14 amino acids. As DNA, the CDR3 is TGTGCCAGCAGTTTAACAATGCACGACACTGAAGCTTTCTTT. Amino acid sequence: CASSLTMHDTEAFF.

V is TRBV3-1 (or the pseudogene TRBV3-2) and J is TRBJ1-2; 11 bases agree with TRBD1. This CDR3 contains 15 residues. The V gene's germline CDR1 is LGHDT and CDR2 YNNKEL (reference sequence). The V gene end was trimmed by 1 base and the J gene end by 7 bases; junction bases not matched to a gene: 5. CDR3: CASSQVGQGARGYTF. The CDR3 DNA reads as TGTGCCAGCAGCCAAGTCGGACAGGGGGCTCGTGGCTACACCTTC.